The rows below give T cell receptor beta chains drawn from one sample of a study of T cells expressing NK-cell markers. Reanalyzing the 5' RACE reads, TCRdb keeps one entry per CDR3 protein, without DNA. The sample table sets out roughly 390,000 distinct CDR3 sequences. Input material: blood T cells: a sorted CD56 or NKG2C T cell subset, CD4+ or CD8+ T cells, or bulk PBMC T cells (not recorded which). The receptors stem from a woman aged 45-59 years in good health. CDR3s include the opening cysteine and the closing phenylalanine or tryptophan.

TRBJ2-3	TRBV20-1	CSAESGRPTGDTQYF
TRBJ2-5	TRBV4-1	CASSQDGVGETQYF
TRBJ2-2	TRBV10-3	CAIHLEGESGELFF
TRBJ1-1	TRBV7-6	CASRSVGAQTEAFF
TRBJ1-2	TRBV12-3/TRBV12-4	CASSLFGAELYGYTF
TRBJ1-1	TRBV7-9	CASSRVLGVNTEAFF
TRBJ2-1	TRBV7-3	CASSLMEAGLAGSEQFF
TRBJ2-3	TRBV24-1	CATSDLVGSSTDTQYF
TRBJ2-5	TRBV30	CAWSVWTGEETQYF
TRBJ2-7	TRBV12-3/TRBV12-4	CASSLRQGVPYEQYF
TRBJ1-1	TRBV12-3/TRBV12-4	CASSYWAGLRNTEAFF